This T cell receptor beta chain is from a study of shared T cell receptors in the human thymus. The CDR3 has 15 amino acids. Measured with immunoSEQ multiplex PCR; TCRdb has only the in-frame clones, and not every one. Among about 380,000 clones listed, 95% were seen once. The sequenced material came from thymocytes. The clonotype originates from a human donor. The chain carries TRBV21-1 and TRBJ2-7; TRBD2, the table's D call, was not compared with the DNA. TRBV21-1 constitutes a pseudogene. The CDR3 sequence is CASSKCLRHSYEQYF. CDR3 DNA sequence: TGTGCCAGCAGCAAGTGCCTGCGCCACTCCTACGAGCAGTACTTC.